These 8 T cell receptor beta chains came from one sample sequenced in a study of blood T cell repertoires in COVID-19. Measured with immunoSEQ multiplex PCR; TCRdb has only the in-frame clones, and not every one. In the table there are under 150,000 clones, 85% to 90% of which are singletons. The specimen sequenced was peripheral blood. The origin of the receptors is a man aged 45-65 years with active COVID-19.

The DNA for the CDR3 is TGCAGCGTTGAAAGGGGGGACAGGGGGCACGGCTACACCTTC. Amino acid sequence: CSVERGDRGHGYTF. The gene calls are TRBV29-1 and TRBJ1-2, with 12 nucleotides matching TRBD1. Germline assignment: CDR1 SQVTM and CDR2 ANQGSEA. The trim removed 2 bases at V and 8 bases at J, leaving 6 bases unmatched. CDR3 length: 14 residues. Supplemented by reference TRBV29-1 and TRBJ1-2, the full variable domain reads SAVISQKPSRDICQRGTSLTIQCQVDSQVTMMFWYRQQPGQSLTLIATANQGSEATYESGFVIDKFPISRPNLTFSTLTVSNMSPEDSSIYLCSVERGDRGHGYTFGSGTRLTVV.

The rearrangement links TRBV28 to TRBJ1-2; 7 bases line up with TRBD1. Trimming removed 2 bases from V and 5 bases from J; junction bases left unmatched: 2. Germline V CDR1 and CDR2: MDHEN, SYDVKM. The CDR3 spans 13 residues. CDR3 sequence: CASSLGQAYGYTF. The CDR3 DNA reads TGTGCCAGCAGTTTAGGACAGGCATATGGCTACACCTTC.

The chain employs TRBV27 and TRBJ2-2; 12 bases are a match to TRBD2. Germline CDR1 MNHEY, CDR2 SMNVEV (reference sequence). CDR3 size: 19 residues. With 3 bases clipped from V and 4 bases from J, the junction kept 12 bases outside the gene matches. The CDR3 reads CASSFLLAGGSGGTGELFF. The CDR3 DNA is TGTGCCAGCAGTTTTCTACTAGCGGGGGGCAGTGGTGGCACCGGGGAGCTGTTTTTT.

A single count supports this clone. V usage is TRBV23-1 and J usage is TRBJ1-4, with unresolved D. TRBV23-1 is treated as an ORF (open reading frame) with a function not yet certain. V was cut by 5 bases and J by 8 bases, with 3 bases left in between. CDR3 size: 10 residues. CDR3 loop: CASSSEKLFF. The CDR3 coding sequence is TGCGCCAGCAGTAGCGAAAAACTGTTTTTT.

The rearrangement links TRBV7-9 to TRBJ2-5, with D perhaps TRBD2 (5 bases). Per germline, CDR1 SEHNR and CDR2 FQNEAQ (reference sequence). The CDR3 loop spans 16 amino acids. V was trimmed by 0 bases and J by 4 bases, leaving 15 bases between them. For the CDR3, the DNA is TGTGCCAGCAGCTTAGCTTGGGCCAGACGGGGAGAGACCCAGTACTTC. This encodes CASSLAWARRGETQYF.

V and J are TRBV5-5 and TRBJ1-4, with a possible D match to TRBD1 (5 bases). Germline-derived CDR1 and CDR2 are SGHKS and YYEKEE (reference sequence). This CDR3 comprises 16 residues. The V and J ends lost 0 bases and 4 bases respectively, with 13 bases between them. For the CDR3, the DNA is TGTGCCAGCAGCTTGGGCCCCAGGGTTGATAATGAAAAACTGTTTTTT. The encoded protein is CASSLGPRVDNEKLFF.

The chain combines TRBV4-1 with TRBJ1-5; D is unresolved. Germline values: CDR1 MGHRA, CDR2 YSYEKL. Trimming removed 1 base at V and 1 base at J, with 5 bases between. The CDR3 totals 14 residues. The CDR3 region has the DNA TGCGCCAGCAGCCAAGTCCGGAGCAATCAGCCCCAGCATTTT. As protein: CASSQVRSNQPQHF.

The rearrangement links TRBV6-6 to TRBJ1-1; 9 bases fit TRBD1. CDR1 is MNHNY, CDR2 SVGAGI, per germline (reference sequence). This CDR3 has 15 residues. V lost 4 bases and J lost 1; bases outside the gene matches: 4. Here the CDR3 DNA reads TGTGCCAGCAGTTTCCCGGGACAGGGGAACACTGAAGCTTTCTTT. It is translated as CASSFPGQGNTEAFF.